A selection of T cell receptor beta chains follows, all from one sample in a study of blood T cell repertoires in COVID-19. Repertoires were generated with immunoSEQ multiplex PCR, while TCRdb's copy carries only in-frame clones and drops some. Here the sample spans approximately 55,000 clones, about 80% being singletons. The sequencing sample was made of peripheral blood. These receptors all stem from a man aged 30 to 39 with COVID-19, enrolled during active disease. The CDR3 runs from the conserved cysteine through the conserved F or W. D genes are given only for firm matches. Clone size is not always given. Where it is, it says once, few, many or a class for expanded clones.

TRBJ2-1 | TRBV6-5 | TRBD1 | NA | CASSYGTGQVDEQFF | TGTGCCAGCAGTTACGGGACAGGGCAGGTTGATGAGCAGTTCTTC
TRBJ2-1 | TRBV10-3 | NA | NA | CAISESMADSYNEQFF | TGTGCCATCAGTGAGTCGATGGCGGACTCCTACAATGAGCAGTTCTTC
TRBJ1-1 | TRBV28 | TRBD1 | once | CASRRDRWTEAFF | TGTGCCAGCAGGAGGGACAGATGGACTGAAGCTTTCTTT
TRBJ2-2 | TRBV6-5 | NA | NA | CASTRDTGELFF | TGTGCCAGCACCAGGGACACCGGGGAGCTGTTTTTT
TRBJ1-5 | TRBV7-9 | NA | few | CASSQYGTQRWPQHF | TGTGCCAGCAGCCAATATGGGACACAGAGGTGGCCCCAGCATTTT
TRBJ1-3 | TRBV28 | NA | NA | CAGGGARGNTIYF | TGTGCCGGAGGAGGGGCTAGAGGAAACACCATATATTTT
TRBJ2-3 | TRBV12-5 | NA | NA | CASGLVLGLTDTQYF | TGTGCTAGTGGTTTGGTCCTGGGGCTCACAGATACGCAGTATTTT
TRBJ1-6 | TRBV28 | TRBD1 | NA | CASRTTGFDNSPLHF | TGTGCCAGCAGAACGACAGGGTTTGATAATTCACCCCTCCACTTT
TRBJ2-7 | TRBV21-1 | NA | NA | CASKKPLGGQYF | TGTGCCAGCAAAAAACCCCTAGGCGGGCAGTACTTC
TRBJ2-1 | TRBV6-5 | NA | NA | CASSHNTEQFF | TGTGCCAGCAGCCACAATACCGAGCAGTTCTTC
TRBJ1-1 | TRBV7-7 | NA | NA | CASSLYHTTGMGTEAFF | TGTGCTAGCAGCCTTTACCACACCACAGGGATGGGCACTGAAGCTTTCTTT
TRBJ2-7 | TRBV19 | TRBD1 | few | CASSGQAYEQYF | TGTGCCAGTAGTGGACAGGCCTACGAGCAGTACTTC
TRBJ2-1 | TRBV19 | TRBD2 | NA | CASSATSGIYNEQFF | TGTGCCAGTAGTGCAACTAGCGGGATATACAATGAGCAGTTCTTC
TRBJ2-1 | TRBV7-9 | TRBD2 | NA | CASGTSSANEQFF | TGTGCCAGCGGGACTAGCAGTGCCAATGAGCAGTTCTTC
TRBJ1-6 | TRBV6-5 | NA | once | CASSRWEGHNSPLHF | TGTGCCAGCAGCCGCTGGGAGGGCCATAATTCACCCCTCCACTTT
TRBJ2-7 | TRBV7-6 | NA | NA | CASSLEGNSYEQYF | TGTGCCAGCAGCTTAGAGGGGAACTCCTACGAGCAGTACTTC
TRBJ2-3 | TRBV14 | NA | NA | CASSQGQEGRPTDTQYF | TGTGCCAGCAGCCAAGGACAGGAAGGTCGACCGACAGATACGCAGTATTTT
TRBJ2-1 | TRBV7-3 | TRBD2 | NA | CASRGGRNYNEQFF | TGTGCCAGCAGGGGCGGGAGGAACTACAATGAGCAGTTCTTC
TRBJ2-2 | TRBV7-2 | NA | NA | CASSFRVVDGELFF | TGTGCCAGCAGCTTCAGGGTTGTGGACGGGGAGCTGTTTTTT
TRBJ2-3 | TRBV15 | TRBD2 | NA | CATSRDRRGIADTQYF | TGTGCCACCAGCAGAGATCGGCGGGGGATTGCAGATACGCAGTATTTT
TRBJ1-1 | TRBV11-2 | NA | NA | CASSLQQRTEAFF | TGTGCCAGCAGCCTACAGCAGCGGACTGAAGCTTTCTTT
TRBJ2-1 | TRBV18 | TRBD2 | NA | CASSPLPSGIEQFF | TGTGCCAGCTCACCCCTCCCTAGCGGAATCGAGCAGTTCTTC
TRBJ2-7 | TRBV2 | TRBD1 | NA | CASSEARGGRITYEQYF | TGTGCCAGCAGTGAAGCACGAGGGGGCCGAATCACCTACGAGCAGTACTTC
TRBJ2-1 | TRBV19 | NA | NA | CASNPTPQRKLYNEQFF | TGTGCCAGTAATCCTACCCCCCAGCGGAAGCTATACAATGAGCAGTTCTTC
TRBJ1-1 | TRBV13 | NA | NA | CASSLGQGSFEAFF | TGTGCCAGCAGCTTAGGACAGGGTTCGTTTGAAGCTTTCTTT
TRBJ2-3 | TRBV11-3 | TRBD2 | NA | CASSLRRPSGSLPDTQYF | TGTGCCAGCAGCTTAAGACGCCCTAGCGGGAGCCTCCCAGATACGCAGTATTTT
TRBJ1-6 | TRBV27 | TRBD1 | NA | CASSSPSDRRYSPLHF | TGTGCCAGCAGTTCGCCTTCGGACAGGAGATATTCACCCCTCCACTTT
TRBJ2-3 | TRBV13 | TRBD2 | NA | CASSWTSGGAVDTQYF | TGTGCCAGCAGTTGGACTAGCGGGGGGGCCGTAGATACGCAGTATTTT
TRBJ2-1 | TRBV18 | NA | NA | CASSPLTLGGDEQFF | TGTGCCAGCTCACCCCTCACTCTCGGCGGGGATGAGCAGTTCTTC
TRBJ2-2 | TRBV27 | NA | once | CASSLEPSLAELFF | TGTGCCAGCAGTTTAGAACCTTCTTTAGCGGAGCTGTTTTTT
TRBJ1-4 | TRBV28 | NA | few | CASSNLEGATNEKLFF | TGTGCCAGCAGCAACTTAGAGGGGGCAACTAATGAAAAACTGTTTTTT
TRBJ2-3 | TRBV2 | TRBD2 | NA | CASSKGLAGGADTQYF | TGTGCCAGCAGTAAAGGACTAGCGGGAGGAGCAGATACGCAGTATTTT
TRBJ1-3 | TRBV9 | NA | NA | CASSVAGSSGNTIYF | TGTGCCAGCAGCGTAGCTGGCAGCTCTGGAAACACCATATATTTT